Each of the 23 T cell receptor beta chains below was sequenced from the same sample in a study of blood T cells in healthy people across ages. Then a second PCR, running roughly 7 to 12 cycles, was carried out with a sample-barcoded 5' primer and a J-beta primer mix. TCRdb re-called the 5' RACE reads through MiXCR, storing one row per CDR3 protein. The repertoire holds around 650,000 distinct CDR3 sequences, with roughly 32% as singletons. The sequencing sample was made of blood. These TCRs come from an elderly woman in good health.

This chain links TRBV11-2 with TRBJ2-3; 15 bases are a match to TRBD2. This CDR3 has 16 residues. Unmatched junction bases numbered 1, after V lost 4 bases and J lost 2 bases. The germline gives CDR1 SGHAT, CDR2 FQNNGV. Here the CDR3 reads CASSWTSGRATDTQYF. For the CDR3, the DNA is TGTGCCAGCAGCTGGACTAGCGGGAGGGCCACAGATACGCAGTATTTT.

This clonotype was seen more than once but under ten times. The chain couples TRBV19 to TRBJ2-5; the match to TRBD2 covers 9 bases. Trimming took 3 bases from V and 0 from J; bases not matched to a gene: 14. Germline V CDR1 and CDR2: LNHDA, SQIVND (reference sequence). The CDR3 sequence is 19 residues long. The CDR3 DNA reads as TGTGCCAGTAGTATTAGTGGAGCGGGGGGCCTAATAAACCAAGAGACCCAGTACTTC. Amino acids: CASSISGAGGLINQETQYF.

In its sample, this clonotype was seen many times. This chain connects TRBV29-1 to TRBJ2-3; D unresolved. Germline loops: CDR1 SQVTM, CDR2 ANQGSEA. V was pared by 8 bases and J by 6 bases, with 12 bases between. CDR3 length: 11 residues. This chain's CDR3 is CSSAARDTQYF. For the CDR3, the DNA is TGCAGCTCGGCGGCCAGGGATACGCAGTATTTT.

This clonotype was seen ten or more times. The CDR3 reads CASSQEEGAGQPQHF. The DNA for the CDR3 is TGTGCCAGCAGCCAAGAAGAGGGGGCGGGCCAGCCCCAGCATTTT. The V and J genes are TRBV4-2 and TRBJ1-5; 7 nucleotides align to TRBD1. Germline CDR1 is LGHNA and CDR2 is YNFKEQ. The CDR3 runs to 15 residues. V was clipped by 0 bases and J by 7 bases; unmatched bases: 6.

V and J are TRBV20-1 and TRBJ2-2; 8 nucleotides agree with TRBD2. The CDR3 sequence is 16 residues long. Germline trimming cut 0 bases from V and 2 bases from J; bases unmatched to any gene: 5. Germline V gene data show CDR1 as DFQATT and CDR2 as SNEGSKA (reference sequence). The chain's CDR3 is CSARDPGLGNTGELFF. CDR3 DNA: TGCAGTGCTAGAGATCCGGGACTAGGAAACACCGGGGAGCTGTTTTTT.

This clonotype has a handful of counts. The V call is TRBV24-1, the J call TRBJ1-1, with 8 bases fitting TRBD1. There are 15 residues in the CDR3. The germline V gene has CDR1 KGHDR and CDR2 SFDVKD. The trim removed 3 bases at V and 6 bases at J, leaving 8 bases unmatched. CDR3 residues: CATSDGGRGRPEAFF. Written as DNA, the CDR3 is TGTGCCACCAGTGATGGCGGCAGGGGGCGGCCTGAAGCTTTCTTT.

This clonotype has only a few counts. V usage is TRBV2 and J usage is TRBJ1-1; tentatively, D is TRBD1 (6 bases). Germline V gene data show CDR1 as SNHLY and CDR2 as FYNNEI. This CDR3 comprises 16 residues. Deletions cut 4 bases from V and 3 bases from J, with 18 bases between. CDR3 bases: TGTGCCAGCAGTGCCGGGACACGGCCTTTAGACACTGAAGCTTTCTTT. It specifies CASSAGTRPLDTEAFF. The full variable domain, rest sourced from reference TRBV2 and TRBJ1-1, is EPEVTQTPSHQVTQMGQEVILRCVPISNHLYFYWYRQILGQKVEFLVSFYNNEISEKSEIFDDQFSVERPDGSNFTLKIRSTKLEDSAMYFCASSAGTRPLDTEAFFGQGTRLTVV.

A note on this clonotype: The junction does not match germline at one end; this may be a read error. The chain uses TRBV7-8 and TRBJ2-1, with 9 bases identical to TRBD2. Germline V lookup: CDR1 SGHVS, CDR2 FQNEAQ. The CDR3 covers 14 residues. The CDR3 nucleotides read TGTACCAGCAGCATAGGGACTAGCTACAATGGGCAGTTCTTC. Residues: CTSSIGTSYNGQFF.

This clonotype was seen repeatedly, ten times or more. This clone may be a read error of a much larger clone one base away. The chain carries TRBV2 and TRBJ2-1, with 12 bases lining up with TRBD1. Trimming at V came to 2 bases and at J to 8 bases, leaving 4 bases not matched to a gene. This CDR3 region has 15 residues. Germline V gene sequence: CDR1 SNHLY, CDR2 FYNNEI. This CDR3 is CASSERDRGRDEQFF. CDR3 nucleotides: TGTGCCAGCAGTGAACGGGACAGGGGGCGGGATGAGCAGTTCTTC. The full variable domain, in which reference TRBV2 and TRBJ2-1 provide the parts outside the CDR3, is EPEVTQTPSHQVTQMGQEVILRCVPISNHLYFYWYRQILGQKVEFLVSFYNNEISEKSEIFDDQFSVERPDGSNFTLKIRSTKLEDSAMYFCASSERDRGRDEQFFGPGTRLTVL.

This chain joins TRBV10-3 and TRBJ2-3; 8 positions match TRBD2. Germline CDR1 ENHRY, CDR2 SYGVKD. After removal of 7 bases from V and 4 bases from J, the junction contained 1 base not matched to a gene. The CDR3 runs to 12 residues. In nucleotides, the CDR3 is TGTGCCATCAACGGGGGGGCAGATACGCAGTATTTT. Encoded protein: CAINGGADTQYF.

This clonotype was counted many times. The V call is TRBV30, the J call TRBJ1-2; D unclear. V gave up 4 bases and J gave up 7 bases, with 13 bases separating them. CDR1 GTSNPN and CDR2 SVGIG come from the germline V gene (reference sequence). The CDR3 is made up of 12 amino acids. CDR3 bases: TGTGCCTGGATAGAGACCAGGTCTGGCTACACCTTC. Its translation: CAWIETRSGYTF.

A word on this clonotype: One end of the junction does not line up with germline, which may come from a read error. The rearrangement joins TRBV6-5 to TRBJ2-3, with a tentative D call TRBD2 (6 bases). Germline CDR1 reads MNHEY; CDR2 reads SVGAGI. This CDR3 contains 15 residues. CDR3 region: CVSSLSGGGTDTQYF. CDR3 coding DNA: TGTGTCAGCAGTTTATCCGGGGGTGGCACAGATACGCAGTATTTT.

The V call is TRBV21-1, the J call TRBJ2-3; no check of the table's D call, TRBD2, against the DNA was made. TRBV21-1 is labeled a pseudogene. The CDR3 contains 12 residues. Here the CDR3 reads CASSDIADTQYF. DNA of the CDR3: TGTGCCAGCAGCGATATAGCGGATACGCAGTATTTT.

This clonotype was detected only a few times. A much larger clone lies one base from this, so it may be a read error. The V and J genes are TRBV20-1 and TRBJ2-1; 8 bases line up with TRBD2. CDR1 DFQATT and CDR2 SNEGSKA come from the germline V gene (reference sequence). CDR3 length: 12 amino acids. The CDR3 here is CRARSGGNEQFF. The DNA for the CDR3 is TGCAGGGCTAGGAGCGGGGGTAATGAGCAGTTCTTC.

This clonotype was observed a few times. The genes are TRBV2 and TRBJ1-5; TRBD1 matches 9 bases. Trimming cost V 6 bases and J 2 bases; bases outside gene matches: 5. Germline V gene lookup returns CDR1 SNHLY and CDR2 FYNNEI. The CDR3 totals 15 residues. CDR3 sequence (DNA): TGTGCCAGCAGACTGGACAGGGGCCGCAATCAGCCCCAGCATTTT. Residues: CASRLDRGRNQPQHF.

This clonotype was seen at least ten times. The CDR3 reads CASSFGGNSYEQYF. The DNA of the CDR3 is TGTGCCAGCAGTTTCGGCGGGAACTCCTACGAGCAGTACTTC. The chain carries TRBV27 and TRBJ2-7; D perhaps matches TRBD2 (6 bases). Germline V gene lookup returns CDR1 MNHEY and CDR2 SMNVEV (reference sequence). Trimming pared 3 bases from V and 0 bases from J, leaving 9 bases between. The CDR3 sequence is 14 residues long.

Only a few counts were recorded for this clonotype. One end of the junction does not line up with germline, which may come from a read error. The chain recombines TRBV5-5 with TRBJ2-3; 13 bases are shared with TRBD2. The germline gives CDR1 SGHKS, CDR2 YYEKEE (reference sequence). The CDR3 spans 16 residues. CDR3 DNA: TGTGCCAACAGCATCGGACTAGCGGGGGTAGAGAATACGCAGTATTTT. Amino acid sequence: CANSIGLAGVENTQYF.

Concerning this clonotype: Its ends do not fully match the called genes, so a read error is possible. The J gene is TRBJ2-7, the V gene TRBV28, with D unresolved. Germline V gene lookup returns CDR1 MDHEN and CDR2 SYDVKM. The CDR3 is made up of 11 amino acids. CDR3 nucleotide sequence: TGTACCAGCAGTAGGGCCTACGAGCAGTACTTC. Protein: CTSSRAYEQYF.

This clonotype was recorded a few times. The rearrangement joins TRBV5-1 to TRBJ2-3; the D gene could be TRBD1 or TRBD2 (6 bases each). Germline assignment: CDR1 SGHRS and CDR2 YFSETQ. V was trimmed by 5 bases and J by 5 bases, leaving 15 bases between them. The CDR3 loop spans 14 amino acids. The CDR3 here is CASRHPGGEDTQYF. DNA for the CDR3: TGCGCCAGCAGACACCCCGGGGGCGAAGATACGCAGTATTTT. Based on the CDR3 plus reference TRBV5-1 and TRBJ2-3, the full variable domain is KAGVTQTPRYLIKTRGQQVTLSCSPISGHRSVSWYQQTPGQGLQFLFEYFSETQRNKGNFPGRFSGRQFSNSRSEMNVSTLELGDSALYLCASRHPGGEDTQYFGPGTRLTVL.

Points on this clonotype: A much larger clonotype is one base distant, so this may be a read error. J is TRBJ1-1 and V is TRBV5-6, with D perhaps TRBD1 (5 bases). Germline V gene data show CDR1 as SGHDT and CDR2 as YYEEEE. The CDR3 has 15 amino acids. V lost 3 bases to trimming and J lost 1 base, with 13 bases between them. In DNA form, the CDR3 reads TGTGCCAGCAGCTGGCAGGGCAGGGCGAACACTGAAGCTTTCTTT. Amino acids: CASSWQGRANTEAFF.

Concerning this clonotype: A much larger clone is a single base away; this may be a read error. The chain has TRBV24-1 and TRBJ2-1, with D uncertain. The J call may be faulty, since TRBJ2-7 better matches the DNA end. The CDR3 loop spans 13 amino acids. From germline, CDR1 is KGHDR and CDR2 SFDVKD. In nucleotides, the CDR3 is TGTGCCACCAGTGATTCCAGGTACAATGAGCAGTACTTC. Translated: CATSDSRYNEQYF.

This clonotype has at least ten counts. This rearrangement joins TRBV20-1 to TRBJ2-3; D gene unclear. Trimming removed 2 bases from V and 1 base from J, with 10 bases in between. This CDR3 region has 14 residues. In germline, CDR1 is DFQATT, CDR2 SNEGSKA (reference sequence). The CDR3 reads CSARTAKGTDTQYF. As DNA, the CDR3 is TGCAGTGCTAGAACAGCGAAGGGCACAGATACGCAGTATTTT.

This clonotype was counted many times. CDR3 nucleotides: TGTGCCAGCAGAAGACAGGGAAAATCCTACGAGCAGTACTTC. It encodes CASRRQGKSYEQYF. The rearrangement uses TRBV6-2 or TRBV6-3 and TRBJ2-7, with 7 bases fitting TRBD1. The junction had 6 bases not matched to a gene; V was cut back by 6 bases and J by 1 base. Germline V gives CDR1 MNHEY, CDR2 SVGEGT. This CDR3 spans 14 amino acids.